The 27 T cell receptor beta chains given below trace back to one sample, sequenced in a study of blood T cells in healthy people across ages. PCR was performed a second time for about 7 to 12 cycles using a sample-barcoded 5' primer and a J-beta primer mix. Using its own MiXCR run on the 5' RACE reads, TCRdb lists one record per CDR3 protein. The sample carries 1,100,000 or so distinct CDR3 sequences, 45% recorded once. Sequences were obtained from blood. These receptors were obtained from a woman aged 55-70 years in good health.

V gene TRBV20-1 combines with J gene TRBJ2-1; possibly TRBD1 for D (5 bases). This CDR3 is built from 11 residues. V was cut by 6 bases and J by 7 bases, with 10 bases left in between. Germline V CDR1 and CDR2: DFQATT, SNEGSKA (reference sequence). CDR3 DNA sequence: TGCAGTGCCAACACAGGAAATGAGCAGTTCTTC. Its translation is CSANTGNEQFF.

Comment on this clonotype: Compared with germline, one end of the junction differs, possibly owing to a read error. The rearrangement joins TRBV7-9 to TRBJ2-5; D is undetermined. CDR3 length: 13 amino acids. Germline V gives CDR1 SEHNR, CDR2 FQNEAQ (reference sequence). CDR3 nucleotide sequence: TGTGCCAGCAGCTTAGCAGGGTTTGAGACCCGGTACTTC. Its protein product is CASSLAGFETRYF.

The sample holds one count of this clonotype. The gene calls are TRBV21-1 and TRBJ1-6; TRBD1, as called in the table, went unchecked against the DNA. TRBV21-1 is a pseudogene locus. The CDR3 totals 17 residues. CDR3 residues: CASSKVKVGTENSPLHF. In DNA, the CDR3 is TGTGCCAGCAGCAAAGTTAAAGTCGGGACGGAAAATTCACCCCTCCACTTT.

This chain links TRBV12-3 or TRBV12-4 with TRBJ1-1; 7 bases fit TRBD1. CDR3 length: 18 residues. V trimming: 4 bases; J trimming: 2 bases; junction bases outside the gene matches: 16. The CDR3 is CASSSSGRGTPFNTEAFF. The DNA for the CDR3 is TGTGCCAGCAGTTCGTCGGGCAGGGGGACTCCCTTTAACACTGAAGCTTTCTTT.

The chain employs TRBV9 and TRBJ2-7; D remains ambiguous. Germline V gives CDR1 SGDLS, CDR2 YYNGEE. The CDR3 extends over 15 amino acids. Between the trimmed V and J ends, which lost 0 bases and 0 bases, there was a span of 10 bases. The CDR3 reads CASSVGPATSYEQYF. The CDR3 DNA sequence: TGTGCCAGCAGCGTAGGGCCGGCGACCTCCTACGAGCAGTACTTC.

This clonotype was seen a few times. CDR3 DNA: TGTGCCAGCGTACGGGACAGAACCACAGATACGCAGTATTTT. Translated: CASVRDRTTDTQYF. The genes are TRBV27 and TRBJ2-3; 7 nucleotides match TRBD1. This CDR3 is 14 amino acids long. Germline-derived CDR1 and CDR2 are MNHEY and SMNVEV (reference sequence). The J segment lost 2 bases and the V segment lost 8 bases, leaving 7 bases of the junction unmatched.

The chain recombines TRBV29-1 with TRBJ1-1; the D gene is possibly TRBD1 (6 bases). Per the germline V gene, CDR1 is SQVTM and CDR2 is ANQGSEA. The CDR3 contains 13 residues. V was pared by 4 bases and J by 1 base, with 10 bases between. The DNA of the CDR3 is TGCAGCGTTGCTTGGACAGCGAACACTGAAGCTTTCTTT. This translates into CSVAWTANTEAFF.

In its sample, this clonotype was seen once. CDR3 loop: CASSPALGVSGTDTQYF. Written as DNA, the CDR3 is TGTGCCAGCAGTCCAGCGCTAGGAGTTTCGGGCACAGATACGCAGTATTTT. The V call is TRBV3-1, the J call TRBJ2-3; D not resolved. Trimming cost V 6 bases and J 1 base, with 20 bases left between them. The CDR3 totals 17 residues. Germline V CDR1 and CDR2: LGHDT, YNNKEL (reference sequence).

V usage is TRBV29-1 and J usage is TRBJ2-5; D is undetermined. CDR3 length equals 12 residues. The V end lost 4 bases, the J end lost 3 bases, and 9 bases lay between the germline ends. The germline V gene encodes CDR1 SQVTM and CDR2 ANQGSEA. This CDR3 is CSVVGKKETQYF. CDR3 DNA sequence: TGCAGCGTTGTAGGGAAAAAAGAGACCCAGTACTTC.

V gene TRBV7-9 combines with J gene TRBJ2-5; 8 nucleotides agree with TRBD1. J gave up 5 bases and V 2 bases, and 7 bases lay outside the gene matches. Looked up from germline, CDR1 is SEHNR and CDR2 is FQNEAQ (reference sequence). The CDR3 is 15 residues long. DNA for the CDR3: TGTGCCAGCAGCTTAATCAGGGGGCCGGGGGAGACCCAGTACTTC. Translation: CASSLIRGPGETQYF.

This clonotype has only a few counts. V is TRBV11-2 and J is TRBJ2-3; D uncertain. The length of the CDR3 is 14 residues. Per the germline V gene, CDR1 is SGHAT and CDR2 is FQNNGV. Trimming stripped 2 bases from V and 2 bases from J, with 8 bases between. The CDR3: CASSLPGFTDTQYF. The CDR3, as DNA: TGTGCCAGCAGCTTACCTGGTTTCACAGATACGCAGTATTTT.

The chain has TRBV29-1 and TRBJ2-1; 8 nucleotides align to TRBD1. This CDR3 is 12 amino acids long. V shed 6 bases and J 10 bases; nucleotides not matched to a gene: 8. The germline V gene encodes CDR1 SQVTM and CDR2 ANQGSEA. CDR3 region: CSVRQGIYEQFF. The CDR3 DNA reads TGCAGCGTCCGACAGGGGATCTACGAGCAGTTCTTC.

The V and J genes are TRBV9 and TRBJ2-7; 10 bases agree with TRBD2. The ends lost 3 bases at V and 1 base at J; junction bases unmatched: 4. The CDR3 contains 15 residues. CDR1 and CDR2 from the germline V gene are SGDLS and YYNGEE. CDR3 in DNA: TGTGCCAGCAGCGCTAGCGGGAGCTTTTCCTACGAGCAGTACTTC. Protein: CASSASGSFSYEQYF.

This clonotype was detected only a few times. The CDR3 DNA is TGTGCCAGCCGACTACAACATGGACAGGGGGCAGGTGAGCAGTACTTC. It translates to CASRLQHGQGAGEQYF. The chain recombines TRBV4-2 with TRBJ2-5, with 11 bases that match TRBD1. The CDR3 contains 16 residues. Germline V lookup: CDR1 LGHNA, CDR2 YNFKEQ. Losses at the gene ends were 8 bases for V and 11 bases for J; bases not matched to a gene: 19.

This clonotype came up a few times. This chain uses TRBV9 with TRBJ2-5, with no clear D. Trimming took 3 bases from V and 5 from J, leaving 14 bases between them. Germline values: CDR1 SGDLS, CDR2 YYNGEE. This CDR3 is built from 14 residues. The CDR3 DNA sequence: TGTGCCAGCAGCGCCCCCAGTGGGATTGAGACCCAGTACTTC. Translation gives CASSAPSGIETQYF.

This chain uses TRBV3-1 with TRBJ2-1; D uncertain. The CDR3 runs 12 residues. In germline, CDR1 is LGHDT, CDR2 YNNKEL (reference sequence). The germline V and J ends were trimmed by 4 bases and 10 bases, with 11 bases remaining between them. The CDR3 sequence: CASSRAVGEQFF. As DNA, the CDR3 is TGTGCCAGCAGCCGGGCGGTGGGGGAGCAGTTCTTC.

The chain carries TRBV27 and TRBJ2-5, with no clear D. In germline, CDR1 is MNHEY, CDR2 SMNVEV (reference sequence). The CDR3 totals 14 residues. V was cut by 6 bases and J by 5 bases, with 16 bases left in between. The chain's CDR3 is CASSTETKRETQYF. The CDR3 bases are TGTGCCAGCAGCACCGAGACCAAACGGGAGACCCAGTACTTC.

The chain couples TRBV7-8 to TRBJ2-7; 10 bases are shared with TRBD2. With V trimmed by 2 bases and J by 1 base, 8 bases remained unmatched. Germline assignment: CDR1 SGHVS and CDR2 FQNEAQ. The CDR3 covers 17 residues. The CDR3 DNA reads TGTGCCAGCAGCTTAACGAGCGGGAGGGCCGTTTCCTACGAGCAGTACTTC. This sequence encodes CASSLTSGRAVSYEQYF.

The J gene is TRBJ1-1, the V gene TRBV2; D is ambiguous. The germline V gene has CDR1 SNHLY and CDR2 FYNNEI. This CDR3 is built from 13 residues. V lost 6 bases and J 4 bases, leaving 12 bases between the germline ends. For the CDR3, the DNA is TGTGCCAGCAGGGGGTTTGGGGTCACTGAAGCTTTCTTT. Protein product: CASRGFGVTEAFF. Together with reference TRBV2 and TRBJ1-1, the CDR3 gives the full variable domain: EPEVTQTPSHQVTQMGQEVILRCVPISNHLYFYWYRQILGQKVEFLVSFYNNEISEKSEIFDDQFSVERPDGSNFTLKIRSTKLEDSAMYFCASRGFGVTEAFFGQGTRLTVV.

The chain links TRBV6-5 to TRBJ2-3, with 8 bases that match TRBD2. Trimming cost V 5 bases and J 5 bases; bases outside gene matches: 6. The CDR3 runs to 14 residues. CDR1 and CDR2 (germline): MNHEY, SVGAGI. The CDR3 DNA reads as TGTGCCAGCAGTATCCAGCGGGAGCGAGATACGCAGTATTTT. As protein: CASSIQRERDTQYF.

This clonotype turned up a few times. CDR3 sequence: CASSVYGTRQETQYF. Written as DNA, the CDR3 is TGTGCCAGCAGCGTTTATGGGACTAGACAAGAGACCCAGTACTTC. The chain joins TRBV27 to TRBJ2-5; 8 bases map to TRBD2. Germline-derived CDR1 and CDR2 are MNHEY and SMNVEV (reference sequence). With 6 bases clipped from V and 2 bases from J, the junction kept 8 bases outside the gene matches. The CDR3 length is 15 residues.

The genes are TRBV5-1 and TRBJ2-3, with a weak D call TRBD2 (6 bases). V lost 2 bases and J 2 bases, leaving 12 bases between the germline ends. Germline V lookup: CDR1 SGHRS, CDR2 YFSETQ. This CDR3 is built from 15 residues. CDR3 nucleotides: TGCGCCAGCAGCTTTCAAGGGAGGTTCACAGATACGCAGTATTTT. Encoded protein: CASSFQGRFTDTQYF.

This rearrangement joins TRBV28 to TRBJ2-4; tentative D call: TRBD1 (6 bases). Matching the DNA end better, TRBJ2-7 makes the J call doubtful. Germline V gene lookup returns CDR1 MDHEN and CDR2 SYDVKM. The CDR3 consists of 14 residues. The CDR3 DNA sequence: TGTGCCAGCAGTTTGGAACAGGGCCCCGACGAGCAGTACTTC. Residues: CASSLEQGPDEQYF.

The V and J genes are TRBV9 and TRBJ2-1; D remains unclear. The CDR3 has 15 residues. Germline values: CDR1 SGDLS, CDR2 YYNGEE. V was trimmed by 3 bases and J by 2 bases, leaving 12 bases between them. CDR3 amino acids: CASSEDEWAYNEQFF. CDR3 DNA sequence: TGTGCCAGCAGCGAGGACGAATGGGCCTACAATGAGCAGTTCTTC.

The chain joins TRBV28 to TRBJ1-6; D unresolved. The V gene's germline CDR1 is MDHEN and CDR2 SYDVKM. The CDR3 totals 15 residues. The V gene lost 2 bases and the J gene lost 5 bases, with 10 bases spanning the gap. The CDR3 loop reads CASSLTGENNSPLHF. CDR3 DNA sequence: TGTGCCAGCAGTTTAACGGGTGAAAATAATTCACCCCTCCACTTT. The variable domain in full, completed from reference TRBV28 and TRBJ1-6, reads DVKVTQSSRYLVKRTGEKVFLECVQDMDHENMFWYRQDPGLGLRLIYFSYDVKMKEKGDIPEGYSVSREKKERFSLILESASTNQTSMYLCASSLTGENNSPLHFGNGTRLTVT.

V and J are TRBV4-1 and TRBJ2-7; no clear D. Germline CDR1 is MGHRA and CDR2 is YSYEKL. The CDR3 length is 13 residues. V lost 0 bases, J lost 3 bases, and 6 bases lay in between. In DNA form, the CDR3 reads TGCGCCAGCAGCCAAGACATTCTCTACGAGCAGTACTTC. Translated, it gives CASSQDILYEQYF.

The J gene is TRBJ2-1, the V gene TRBV11-3, with a tentative D call TRBD2 (5 bases). V shed 1 base and J shed 0 bases, with 10 bases lying between them. CDR3 length: 16 residues. Looked up from germline, CDR1 is SGHNT and CDR2 is YENEEA. This CDR3 is CASSLGPRDSYNEQFF. The CDR3 coding sequence is TGTGCCAGCAGCTTAGGCCCCCGGGACTCCTACAATGAGCAGTTCTTC.